This T cell receptor beta chain emerged from a study of shared clonotypes between healthy human individuals. Whole-study results and caveats: Among donors, the sharing of clonotypes was expected to be influenced by sequencing depth.

As to this clone: Its specificity is unknown.

V dropped 2 bases and J dropped 8 bases, with 21 bases sitting between them. The CDR3 sequence is 16 residues long. The germline gives CDR1 GTSNPN, CDR2 SVGIG (reference sequence). A 200 ng quantity of DNA, roughly 32,000 T cell genomes, went into the sorted-subset replicate PCRs. TCRdb's table, derived via immunoSEQ multiplex PCR, lists solely in-frame clones and lacks some. The sample includes roughly 2 million clones, almost 96% of them seen just once. The receptor comes from a man younger than 30 in good health. Sequenced input: naive CD4+ T cells sorted from blood. The subset: CD45RA+ positively selected. The chain couples TRBV30 to TRBJ1-4; D uncertain. The chain's CDR3 is CAWSQTRAAGQEKLFF. The DNA for the CDR3 is TGTGCCTGGAGTCAGACTCGGGCAGCGGGTCAAGAAAAACTGTTTTTT.